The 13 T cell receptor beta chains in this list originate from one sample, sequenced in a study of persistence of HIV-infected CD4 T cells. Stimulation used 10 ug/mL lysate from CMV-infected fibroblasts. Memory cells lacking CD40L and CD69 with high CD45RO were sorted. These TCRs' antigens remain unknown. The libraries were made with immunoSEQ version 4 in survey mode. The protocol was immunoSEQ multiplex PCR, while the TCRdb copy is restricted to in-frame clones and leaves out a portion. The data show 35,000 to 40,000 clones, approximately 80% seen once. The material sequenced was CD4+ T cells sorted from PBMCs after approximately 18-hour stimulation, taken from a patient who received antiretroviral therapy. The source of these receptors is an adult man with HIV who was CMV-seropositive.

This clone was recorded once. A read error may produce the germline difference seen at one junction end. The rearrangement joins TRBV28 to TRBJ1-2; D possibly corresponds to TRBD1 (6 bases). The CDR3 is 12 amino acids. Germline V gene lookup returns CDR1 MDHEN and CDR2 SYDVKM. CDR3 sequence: CASSPQGQLGPF. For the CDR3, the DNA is TGTGCCAGCAGCCCACAAGGACAGCTCGGACCCTTC.

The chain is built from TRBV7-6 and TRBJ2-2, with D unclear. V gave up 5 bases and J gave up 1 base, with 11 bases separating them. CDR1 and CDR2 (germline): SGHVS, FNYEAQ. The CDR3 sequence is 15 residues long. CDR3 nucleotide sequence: TGTGCCAGCAGCCTACAGCCGGAGAACACCGGGGAGCTGTTTTTT. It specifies CASSLQPENTGELFF.

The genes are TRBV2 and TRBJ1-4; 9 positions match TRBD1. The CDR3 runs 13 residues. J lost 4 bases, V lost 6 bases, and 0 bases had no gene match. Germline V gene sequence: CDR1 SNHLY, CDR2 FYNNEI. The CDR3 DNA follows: TGTGCCAGCAGGGACAGGGGTAATGAAAAACTGTTTTTT. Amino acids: CASRDRGNEKLFF.

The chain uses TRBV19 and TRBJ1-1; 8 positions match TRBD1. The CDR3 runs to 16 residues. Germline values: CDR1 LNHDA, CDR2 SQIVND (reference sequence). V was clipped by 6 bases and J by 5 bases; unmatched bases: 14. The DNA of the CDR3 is TGTGCCAGTAGCCTAACAACCAGGGGGCGAGATACTGAAGCTTTCTTT. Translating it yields CASSLTTRGRDTEAFF.

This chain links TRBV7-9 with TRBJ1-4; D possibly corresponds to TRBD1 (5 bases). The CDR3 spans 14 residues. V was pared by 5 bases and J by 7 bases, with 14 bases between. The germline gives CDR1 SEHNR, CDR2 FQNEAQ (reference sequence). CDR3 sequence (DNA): TGTGCCAGCAGCCGGGACCGAGGAAGTGAAAAACTGTTTTTT. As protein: CASSRDRGSEKLFF.

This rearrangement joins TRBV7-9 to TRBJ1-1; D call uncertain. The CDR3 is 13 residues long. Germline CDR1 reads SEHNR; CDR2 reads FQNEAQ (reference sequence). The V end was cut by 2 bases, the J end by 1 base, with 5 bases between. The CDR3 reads CASSLRTNTEAFF. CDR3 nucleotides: TGTGCCAGCAGCTTAAGAACGAACACTGAAGCTTTCTTT.

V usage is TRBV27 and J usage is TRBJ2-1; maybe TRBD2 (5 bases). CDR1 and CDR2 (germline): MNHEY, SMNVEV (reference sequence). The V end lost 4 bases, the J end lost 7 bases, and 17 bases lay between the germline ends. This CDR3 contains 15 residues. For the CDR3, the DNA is TGTGCCAGCAGTTCCATTTCAAGAGGGTTGAATGAGCAGTTCTTC. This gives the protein CASSSISRGLNEQFF.

CDR3 DNA sequence: TGCAGCGTTGATCGAGGGGGCGATGAGCAGTTCTTC. Translation gives CSVDRGGDEQFF. The rearrangement links TRBV29-1 to TRBJ2-1; 7 bases agree with TRBD1. The CDR3 length is 12 residues. CDR1 and CDR2 from the germline V gene are SQVTM and ANQGSEA. The V segment lost 3 bases and the J segment 8 bases; nucleotides outside the gene matches: 4.

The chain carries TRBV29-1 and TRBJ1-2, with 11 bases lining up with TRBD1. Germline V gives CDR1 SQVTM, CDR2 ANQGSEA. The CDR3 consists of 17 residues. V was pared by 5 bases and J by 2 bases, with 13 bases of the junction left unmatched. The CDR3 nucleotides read TGCAGCGTTTACAGCCCCTTCCGGGACAGGGGGAACTATGGCTACACCTTC. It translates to CSVYSPFRDRGNYGYTF.

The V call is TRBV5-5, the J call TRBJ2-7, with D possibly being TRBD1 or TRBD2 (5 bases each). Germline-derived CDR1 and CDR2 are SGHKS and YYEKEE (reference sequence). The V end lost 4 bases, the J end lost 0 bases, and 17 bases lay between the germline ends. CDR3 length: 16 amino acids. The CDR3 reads CASSPQGRGSSYEQYF. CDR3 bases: TGTGCCAGCAGCCCTCAGGGACGGGGAAGCTCCTACGAGCAGTACTTC.

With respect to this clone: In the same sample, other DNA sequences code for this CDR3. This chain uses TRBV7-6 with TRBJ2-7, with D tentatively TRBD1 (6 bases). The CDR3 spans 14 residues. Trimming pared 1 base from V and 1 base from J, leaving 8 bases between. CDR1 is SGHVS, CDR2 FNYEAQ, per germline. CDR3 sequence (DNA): TGTGCCAGCAGCTTAGACAGGGCGTCCTACGAGCAGTACTTC. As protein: CASSLDRASYEQYF.

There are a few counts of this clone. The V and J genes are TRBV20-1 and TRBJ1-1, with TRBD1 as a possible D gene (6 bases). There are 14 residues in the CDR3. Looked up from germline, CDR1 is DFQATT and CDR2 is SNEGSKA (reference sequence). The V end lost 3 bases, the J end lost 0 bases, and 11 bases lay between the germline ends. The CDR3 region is CSASWQGLNTEAFF. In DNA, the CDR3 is TGCAGTGCTAGTTGGCAGGGGTTGAACACTGAAGCTTTCTTT.

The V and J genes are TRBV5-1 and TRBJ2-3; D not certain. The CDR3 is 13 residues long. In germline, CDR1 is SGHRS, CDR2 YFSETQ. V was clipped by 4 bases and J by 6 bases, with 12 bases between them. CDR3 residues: CASSPGPSDTQYF. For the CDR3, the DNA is TGCGCCAGCAGCCCCGGCCCCTCGGATACGCAGTATTTT.